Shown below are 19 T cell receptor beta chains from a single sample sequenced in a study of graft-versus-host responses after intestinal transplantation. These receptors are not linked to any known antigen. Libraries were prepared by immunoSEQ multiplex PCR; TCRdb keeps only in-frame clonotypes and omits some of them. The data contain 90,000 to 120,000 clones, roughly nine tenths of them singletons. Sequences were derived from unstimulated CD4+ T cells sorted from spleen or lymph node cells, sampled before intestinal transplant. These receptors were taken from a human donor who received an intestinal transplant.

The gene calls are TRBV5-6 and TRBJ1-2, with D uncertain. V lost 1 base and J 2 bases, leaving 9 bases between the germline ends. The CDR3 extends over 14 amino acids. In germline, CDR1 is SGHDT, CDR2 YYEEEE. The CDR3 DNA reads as TGTGCCAGCAGCTTGAGTTTAGGGAACTATGGCTACACCTTC. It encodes CASSLSLGNYGYTF.

The CDR3 is CASSVTGVYSNQPQHF. The CDR3, as DNA: TGTGCCAGCAGTGTGACAGGGGTATATAGCAATCAGCCCCAGCATTTT. The chain employs TRBV6-6 and TRBJ1-5; TRBD1 matches at 8 bases. The CDR3 runs 16 residues. V was clipped by 5 bases and J by 0 bases; unmatched bases: 6. The germline V gene has CDR1 MNHNY and CDR2 SVGAGI (reference sequence).

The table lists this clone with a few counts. CDR3 nucleotides: TGTGCCAGCAGCTTAATAGGACAGGGGCGGAAAGCTTTCTTT. As protein: CASSLIGQGRKAFF. The J gene is TRBJ1-1, the V gene TRBV11-2; 9 bases line up with TRBD1. Per the germline V gene, CDR1 is SGHAT and CDR2 is FQNNGV. The length of the CDR3 is 14 residues. With 2 bases clipped from V and 9 bases from J, the junction kept 7 bases outside the gene matches.

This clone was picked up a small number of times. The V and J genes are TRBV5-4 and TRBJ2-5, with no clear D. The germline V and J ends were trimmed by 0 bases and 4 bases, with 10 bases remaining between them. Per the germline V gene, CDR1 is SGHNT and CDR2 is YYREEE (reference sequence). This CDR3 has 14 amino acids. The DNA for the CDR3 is TGTGCCAGCAGCTTGGGGCAGCAATTAGAGACCCAGTACTTC. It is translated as CASSLGQQLETQYF.

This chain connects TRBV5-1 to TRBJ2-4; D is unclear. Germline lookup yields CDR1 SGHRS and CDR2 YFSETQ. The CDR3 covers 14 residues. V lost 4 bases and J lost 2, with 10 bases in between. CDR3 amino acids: CASSDRATKNIQYF. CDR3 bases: TGCGCCAGCAGCGATAGGGCGACCAAAAACATTCAGTACTTC.

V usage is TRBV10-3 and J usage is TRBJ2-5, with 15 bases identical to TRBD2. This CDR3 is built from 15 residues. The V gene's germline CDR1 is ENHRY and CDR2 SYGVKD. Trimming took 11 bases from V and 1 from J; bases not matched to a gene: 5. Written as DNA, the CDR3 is TGTGCCGTTGGGACTAGCGGGAGGAGCCAAGAGACCCAGTACTTC. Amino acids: CAVGTSGRSQETQYF.

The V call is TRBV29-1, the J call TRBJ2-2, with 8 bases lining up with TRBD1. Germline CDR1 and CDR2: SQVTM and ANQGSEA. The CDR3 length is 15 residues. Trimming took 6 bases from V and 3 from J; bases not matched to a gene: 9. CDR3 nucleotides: TGCAGCGTCTCAAAGGCAGGGGGCTACACCGGGGAGCTGTTTTTT. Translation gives CSVSKAGGYTGELFF.

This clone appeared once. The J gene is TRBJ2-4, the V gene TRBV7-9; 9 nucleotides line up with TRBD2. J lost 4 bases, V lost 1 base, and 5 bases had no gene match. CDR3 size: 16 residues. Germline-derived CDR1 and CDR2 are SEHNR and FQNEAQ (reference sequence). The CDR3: CASSLGVAGVKNIQYF. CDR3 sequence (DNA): TGTGCCAGCAGCTTAGGGGTAGCGGGGGTTAAAAACATTCAGTACTTC.

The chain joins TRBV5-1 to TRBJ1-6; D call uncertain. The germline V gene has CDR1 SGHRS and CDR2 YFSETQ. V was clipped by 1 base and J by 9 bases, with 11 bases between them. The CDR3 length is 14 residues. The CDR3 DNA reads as TGCGCCAGCAGCTTGAGGCAGGACGGTTCACCCCTCCACTTT. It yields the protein CASSLRQDGSPLHF.

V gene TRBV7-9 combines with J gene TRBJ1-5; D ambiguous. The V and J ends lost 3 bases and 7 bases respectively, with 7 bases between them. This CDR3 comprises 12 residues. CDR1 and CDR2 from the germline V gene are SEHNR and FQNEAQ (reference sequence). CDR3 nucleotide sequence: TGTGCCAGCAGCTTTCCGGGACAGCCCCAGCATTTT. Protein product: CASSFPGQPQHF.

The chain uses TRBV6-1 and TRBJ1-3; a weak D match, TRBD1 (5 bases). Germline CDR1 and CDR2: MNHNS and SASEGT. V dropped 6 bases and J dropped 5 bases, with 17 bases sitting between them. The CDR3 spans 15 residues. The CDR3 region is CASSLPQGTRNTIYF. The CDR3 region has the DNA TGTGCCAGCAGCCTCCCCCAGGGAACAAGAAACACCATATATTTT.

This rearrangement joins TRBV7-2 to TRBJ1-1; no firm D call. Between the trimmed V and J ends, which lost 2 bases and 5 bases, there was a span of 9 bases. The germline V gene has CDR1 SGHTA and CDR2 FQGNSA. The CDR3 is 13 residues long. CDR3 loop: CASSLRRVTEAFF. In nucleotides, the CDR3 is TGTGCCAGCAGCTTACGTAGAGTGACTGAAGCTTTCTTT.

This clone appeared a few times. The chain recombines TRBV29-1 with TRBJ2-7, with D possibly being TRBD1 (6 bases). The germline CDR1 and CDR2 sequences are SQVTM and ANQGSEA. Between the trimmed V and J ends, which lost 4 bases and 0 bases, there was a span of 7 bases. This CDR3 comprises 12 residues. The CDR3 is CSVGQASYEQYF. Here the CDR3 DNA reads TGCAGCGTTGGACAGGCCTCCTACGAGCAGTACTTC.

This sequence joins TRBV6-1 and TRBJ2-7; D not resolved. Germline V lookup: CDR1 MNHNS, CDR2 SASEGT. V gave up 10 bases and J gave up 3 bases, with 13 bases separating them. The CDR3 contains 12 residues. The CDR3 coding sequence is TGTGCCACGGCGAGGTCCGACTACGAGCAGTACTTC. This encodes CATARSDYEQYF.

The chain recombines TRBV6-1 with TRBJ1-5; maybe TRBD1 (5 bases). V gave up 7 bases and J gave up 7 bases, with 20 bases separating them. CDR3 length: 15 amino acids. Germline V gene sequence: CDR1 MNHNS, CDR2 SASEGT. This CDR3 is CASTPGPRVGQPQHF. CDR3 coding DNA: TGTGCCAGCACCCCGGGACCCCGGGTGGGCCAGCCCCAGCATTTT.

The CDR3 sequence is CASSLRPQAYGYTF. CDR3 nucleotides: TGTGCCAGCAGCTTAAGACCACAGGCCTATGGCTACACCTTC. This sequence joins TRBV7-9 and TRBJ1-2, with a weak D call TRBD1 (5 bases). CDR1 and CDR2 (germline): SEHNR, FQNEAQ (reference sequence). With 2 bases removed from V and 4 bases from J, the gap between germline ends came to 11 bases. There are 14 residues in the CDR3. Supplemented by reference TRBV7-9 and TRBJ1-2, the full variable domain reads DTGVSQNPRHKITKRGQNVTFRCDPISEHNRLYWYRQTLGQGPEFLTYFQNEAQLEKSRLLSDRFSAERPKGSFSTLEIQRTEQGDSAMYLCASSLRPQAYGYTFGSGTRLTVV.

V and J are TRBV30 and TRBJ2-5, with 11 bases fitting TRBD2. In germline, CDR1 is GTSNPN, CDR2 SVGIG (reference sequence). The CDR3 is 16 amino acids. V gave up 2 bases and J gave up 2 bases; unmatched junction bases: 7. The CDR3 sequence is CAWSLPGLAEQETQYF. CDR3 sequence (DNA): TGTGCCTGGAGTCTCCCGGGACTAGCGGAACAAGAGACCCAGTACTTC.

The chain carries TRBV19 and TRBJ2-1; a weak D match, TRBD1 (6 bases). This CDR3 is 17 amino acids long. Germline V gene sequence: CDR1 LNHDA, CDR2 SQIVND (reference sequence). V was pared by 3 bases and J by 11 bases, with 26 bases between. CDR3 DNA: TGTGCCAGTAGTATGGATTCCTCAGGGGCTAGCCCTTGGAAGCAGTTCTTC. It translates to CASSMDSSGASPWKQFF.

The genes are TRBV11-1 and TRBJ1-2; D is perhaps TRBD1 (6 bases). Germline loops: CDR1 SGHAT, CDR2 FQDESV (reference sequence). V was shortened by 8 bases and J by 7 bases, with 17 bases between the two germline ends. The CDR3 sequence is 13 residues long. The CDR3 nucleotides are TGTGCCAGCCGAGATCTGGGGGCTGGTGGCTACACCTTC. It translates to CASRDLGAGGYTF.